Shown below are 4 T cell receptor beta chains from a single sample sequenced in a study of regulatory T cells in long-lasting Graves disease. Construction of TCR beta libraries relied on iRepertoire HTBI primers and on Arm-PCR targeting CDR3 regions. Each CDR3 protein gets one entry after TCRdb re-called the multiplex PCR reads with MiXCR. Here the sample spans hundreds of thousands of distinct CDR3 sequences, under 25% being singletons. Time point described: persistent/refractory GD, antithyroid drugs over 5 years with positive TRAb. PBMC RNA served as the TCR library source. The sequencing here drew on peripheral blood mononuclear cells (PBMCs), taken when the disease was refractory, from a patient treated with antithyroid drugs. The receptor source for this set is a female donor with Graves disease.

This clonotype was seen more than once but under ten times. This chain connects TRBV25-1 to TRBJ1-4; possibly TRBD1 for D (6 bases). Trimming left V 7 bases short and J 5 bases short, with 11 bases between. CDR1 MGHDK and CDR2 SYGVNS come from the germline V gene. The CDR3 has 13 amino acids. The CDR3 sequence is CASKDSLNEKLFF. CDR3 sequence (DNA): TGTGCCAGCAAGGACAGCCTCAATGAAAAACTGTTTTTT.

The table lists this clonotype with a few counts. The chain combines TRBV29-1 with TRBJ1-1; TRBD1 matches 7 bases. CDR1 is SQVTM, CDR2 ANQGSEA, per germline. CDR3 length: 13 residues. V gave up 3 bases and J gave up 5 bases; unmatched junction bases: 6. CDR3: CSVESQGVTEAFF. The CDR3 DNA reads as TGCAGCGTTGAGAGTCAGGGGGTAACTGAAGCTTTCTTT.

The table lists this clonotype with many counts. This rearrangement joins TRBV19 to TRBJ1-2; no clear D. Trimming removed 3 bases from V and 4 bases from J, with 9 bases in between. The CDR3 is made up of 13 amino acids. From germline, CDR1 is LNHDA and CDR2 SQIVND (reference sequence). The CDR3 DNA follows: TGTGCCAGTAGTATCGGGGAATTCTATGGCTACACCTTC. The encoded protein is CASSIGEFYGYTF.

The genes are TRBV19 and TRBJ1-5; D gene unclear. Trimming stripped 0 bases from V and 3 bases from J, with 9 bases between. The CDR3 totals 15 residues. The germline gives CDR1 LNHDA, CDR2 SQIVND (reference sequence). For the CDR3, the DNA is TGTGCCAGTAGTATAGATCTATTTCCCAATCAGCCCCAGCATTTT. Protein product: CASSIDLFPNQPQHF.